This T cell receptor beta chain was captured by sequencing in a study of control samples from healthy donors and cancer patients. Measured with immunoSEQ multiplex PCR; TCRdb has only the in-frame clones, and not every one. The sample contains 80,000 or so clones, roughly 94% of which appear only once. V gave up 2 bases and J gave up 4 bases, with 8 bases separating them. CDR3 length equals 14 residues. Germline assignment: CDR1 SGHVS and CDR2 FNYEAQ. The receptor was derived from a woman aged 35 to 49 in good health. Sequenced sample: blood. The chain is built from TRBV7-6 and TRBJ2-2, with D uncertain. The CDR3: CASSLLRSTGELFF. CDR3 bases: TGTGCCAGCAGCTTACTACGGAGCACCGGGGAGCTGTTTTTT. Using reference TRBV7-6 and TRBJ2-2 for the parts outside the CDR3, the full variable domain is GAGVSQSPRYKVTKRGQDVALRCDPISGHVSLYWYRQALGQGPEFLTYFNYEAQQDKSGLPNDRFSAERPEGSISTLTIQRTEQRDSAMYRCASSLLRSTGELFFGEGSRLTVL.